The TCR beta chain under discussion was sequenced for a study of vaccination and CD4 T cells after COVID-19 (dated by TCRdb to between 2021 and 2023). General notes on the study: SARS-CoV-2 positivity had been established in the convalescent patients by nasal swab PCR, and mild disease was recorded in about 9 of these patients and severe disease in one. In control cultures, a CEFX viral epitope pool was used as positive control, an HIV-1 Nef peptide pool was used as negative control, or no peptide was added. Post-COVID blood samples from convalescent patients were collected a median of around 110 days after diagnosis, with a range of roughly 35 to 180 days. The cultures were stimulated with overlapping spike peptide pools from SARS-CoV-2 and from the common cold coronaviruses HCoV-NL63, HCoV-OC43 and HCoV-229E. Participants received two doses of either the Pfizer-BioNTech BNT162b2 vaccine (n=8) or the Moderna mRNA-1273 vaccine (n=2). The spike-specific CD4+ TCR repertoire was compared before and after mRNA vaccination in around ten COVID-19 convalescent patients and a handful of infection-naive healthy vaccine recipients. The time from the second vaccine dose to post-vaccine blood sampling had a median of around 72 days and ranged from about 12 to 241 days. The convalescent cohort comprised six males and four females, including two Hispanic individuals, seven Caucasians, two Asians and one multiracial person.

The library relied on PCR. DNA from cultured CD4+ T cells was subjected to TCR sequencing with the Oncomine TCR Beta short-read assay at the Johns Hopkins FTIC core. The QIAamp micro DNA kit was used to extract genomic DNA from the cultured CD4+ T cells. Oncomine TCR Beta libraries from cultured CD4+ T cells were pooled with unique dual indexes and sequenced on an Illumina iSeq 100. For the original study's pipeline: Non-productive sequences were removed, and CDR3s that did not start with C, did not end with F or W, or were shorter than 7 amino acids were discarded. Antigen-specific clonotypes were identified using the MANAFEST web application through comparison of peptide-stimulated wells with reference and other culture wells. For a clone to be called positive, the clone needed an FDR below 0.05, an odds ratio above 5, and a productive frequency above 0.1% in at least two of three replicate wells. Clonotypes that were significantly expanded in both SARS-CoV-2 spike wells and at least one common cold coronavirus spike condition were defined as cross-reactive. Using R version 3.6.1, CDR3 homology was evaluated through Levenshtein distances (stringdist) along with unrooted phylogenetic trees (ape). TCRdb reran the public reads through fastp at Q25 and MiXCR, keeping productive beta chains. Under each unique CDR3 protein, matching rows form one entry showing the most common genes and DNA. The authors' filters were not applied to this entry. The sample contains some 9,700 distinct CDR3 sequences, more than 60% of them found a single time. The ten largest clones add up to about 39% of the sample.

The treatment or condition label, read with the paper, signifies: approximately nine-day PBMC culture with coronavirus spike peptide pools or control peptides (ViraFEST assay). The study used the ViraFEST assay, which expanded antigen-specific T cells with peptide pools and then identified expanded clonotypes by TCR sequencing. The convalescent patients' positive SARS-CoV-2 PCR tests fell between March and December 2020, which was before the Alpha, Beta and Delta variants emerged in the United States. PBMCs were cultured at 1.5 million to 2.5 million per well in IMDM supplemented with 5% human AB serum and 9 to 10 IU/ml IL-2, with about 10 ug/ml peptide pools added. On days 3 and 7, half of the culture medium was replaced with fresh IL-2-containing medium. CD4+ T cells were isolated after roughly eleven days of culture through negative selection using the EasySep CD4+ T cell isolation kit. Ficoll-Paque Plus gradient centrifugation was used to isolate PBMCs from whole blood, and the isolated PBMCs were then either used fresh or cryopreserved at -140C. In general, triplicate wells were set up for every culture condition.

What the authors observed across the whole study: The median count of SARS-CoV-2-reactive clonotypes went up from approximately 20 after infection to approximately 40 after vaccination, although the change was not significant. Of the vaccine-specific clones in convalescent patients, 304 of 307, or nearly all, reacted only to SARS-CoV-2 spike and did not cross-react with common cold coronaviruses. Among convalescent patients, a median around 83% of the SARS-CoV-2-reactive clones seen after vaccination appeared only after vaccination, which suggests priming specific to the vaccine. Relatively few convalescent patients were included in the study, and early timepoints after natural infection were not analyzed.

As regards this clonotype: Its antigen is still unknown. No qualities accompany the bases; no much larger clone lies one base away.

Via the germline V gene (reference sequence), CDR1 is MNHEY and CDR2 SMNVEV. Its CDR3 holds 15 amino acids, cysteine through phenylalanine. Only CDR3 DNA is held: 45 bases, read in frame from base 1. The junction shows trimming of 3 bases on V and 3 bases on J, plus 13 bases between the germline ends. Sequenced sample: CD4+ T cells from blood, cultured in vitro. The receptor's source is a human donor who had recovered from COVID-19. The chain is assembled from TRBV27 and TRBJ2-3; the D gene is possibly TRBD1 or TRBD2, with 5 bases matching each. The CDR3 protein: CASSFEGLRTDTQYF. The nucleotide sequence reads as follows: TGTGCCAGCAGTTTTGAGGGGTTGAGGACAGATACGCAGTATTTT.